This T cell receptor beta chain was identified in a study of T cells in Graves' hyperthyroidism and ophthalmopathy. Study summary: Upon initial diagnosis and before any treatment, peripheral blood was collected. Points from the study as a whole: Ophthalmopathy was identified by the model a median 6.5 months ahead of onset. Separation of ophthalmopathy from stable hyperthyroidism was achieved by a 13 V-J model.

Clinical symptoms, serum thyroxine, TRAb, thyroid ultrasound and orbital computed tomography informed diagnoses. Amplification targeted TCR beta CDR3 regions from RNA transcripts. Initially, a first-round RT-PCR of the TCR CDR3 employed the HTBI primer set. TCRdb passed the multiplex PCR reads through MiXCR, listing each CDR3 protein once. This table holds a few hundred thousand distinct CDR3 sequences, approximately 16% found once. This clonotype was counted many times. Antigen unknown. This TCR came from a woman aged 45 to 65 with Graves' hyperthyroidism that later progressed to Graves' ophthalmopathy. Sequencing was done on a sample of blood.

CDR3 in DNA: TGTGCCAGCAGCTTAGCCAGGGGACTTATCTACGAGCAGTACTTC. This codes for CASSLARGLIYEQYF. The V call is TRBV7-9, the J call TRBJ2-7; perhaps D is TRBD1 or TRBD2 (6 bases each). V shed 0 bases and J shed 3 bases, with 12 bases lying between them. The CDR3 runs 15 residues. Germline loops: CDR1 SEHNR, CDR2 FQNEAQ (reference sequence).